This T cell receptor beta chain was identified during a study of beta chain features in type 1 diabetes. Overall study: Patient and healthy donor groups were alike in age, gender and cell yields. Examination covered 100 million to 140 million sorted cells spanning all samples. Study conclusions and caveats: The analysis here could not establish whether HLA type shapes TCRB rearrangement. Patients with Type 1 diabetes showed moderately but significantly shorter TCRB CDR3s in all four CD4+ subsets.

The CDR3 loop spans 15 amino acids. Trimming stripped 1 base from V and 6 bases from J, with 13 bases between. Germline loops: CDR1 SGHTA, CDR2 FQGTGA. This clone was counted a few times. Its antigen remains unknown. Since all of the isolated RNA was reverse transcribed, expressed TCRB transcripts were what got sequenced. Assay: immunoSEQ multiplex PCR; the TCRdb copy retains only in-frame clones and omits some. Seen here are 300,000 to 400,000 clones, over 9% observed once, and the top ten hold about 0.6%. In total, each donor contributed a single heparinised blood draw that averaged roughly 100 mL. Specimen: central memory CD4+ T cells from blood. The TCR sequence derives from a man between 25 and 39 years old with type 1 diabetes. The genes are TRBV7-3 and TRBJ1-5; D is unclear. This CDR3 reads CASSLKGGPGQPQHF. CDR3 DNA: TGTGCCAGCAGCTTAAAAGGTGGTCCGGGTCAGCCCCAGCATTTT. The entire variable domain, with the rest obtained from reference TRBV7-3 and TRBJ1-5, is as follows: GAGVSQTPSNKVTEKGKYVELRCDPISGHTALYWYRQSLGQGPEFLIYFQGTGAADDSGLPNDRFFAVRPEGSVSTLKIQRTERGDSAVYLCASSLKGGPGQPQHFGDGTRLSIL.